These 22 T cell receptor beta chains were all obtained from the same sample, sequenced in a study of T cells of healthy individuals. MiXCR, applied by TCRdb to the 5' RACE reads, yields one record per CDR3 protein. This table holds around 40,000 distinct CDR3 sequences, 4.5% found once. These receptors came from a human donor in good health.

This clonotype appeared many times. The rearrangement uses TRBV29-1 and TRBJ2-7, with 8 bases lining up with TRBD2. The CDR3 is 15 residues long. Germline assignment: CDR1 SQVTM and CDR2 ANQGSEA. V dropped 4 bases and J dropped 5; count of bases not matched to a gene: 13. This CDR3 is CSVGVGGAGVDEQYF. The DNA for the CDR3 is TGCAGCGTTGGGGTGGGTGGAGCGGGAGTTGACGAGCAGTACTTC.

V gene TRBV7-3 combines with J gene TRBJ2-3; TRBD1 matches at 9 bases. Germline CDR1 and CDR2: SGHTA and FQGTGA. The ends lost 4 bases at V and 3 bases at J; junction bases unmatched: 5. The CDR3 is 15 residues long. CDR3 DNA sequence: TGTGCCAGCAGCTCTTGGACAGGGGAGACAGATACGCAGTATTTT. It specifies CASSSWTGETDTQYF.

A few counts support this clonotype. V usage is TRBV7-8 and J usage is TRBJ2-2; possible D gene TRBD2, 5 bases. Germline lookup yields CDR1 SGHVS and CDR2 FQNEAQ. The CDR3 runs to 16 residues. V lost 5 bases and J lost 1, with 14 bases in between. In DNA, the CDR3 is TGTGCCAGCAGCCCCTACGATCGGGGGAACACCGGGGAGCTGTTTTTT. This translates into CASSPYDRGNTGELFF. The full variable domain, in which reference TRBV7-8 and TRBJ2-2 provide the parts outside the CDR3, is GAGVSQSPRYKVAKRGQDVALRCDPISGHVSLFWYQQALGQGPEFLTYFQNEAQLDKSGLPSDRFFAERPEGSVSTLKIQRTQQEDSAVYLCASSPYDRGNTGELFFGEGSRLTVL.

The table lists this clonotype with many counts. V gene TRBV5-1 combines with J gene TRBJ2-7, with D possibly matching TRBD2 (5 bases). Germline CDR1 SGHRS, CDR2 YFSETQ. CDR3 size: 13 residues. The V end was cut by 0 bases, the J end by 2 bases, with 6 bases between. DNA for the CDR3: TGCGCCAGCAGCTTGGTCGGGACCTACGAGCAGTACTTC. Its protein product is CASSLVGTYEQYF.

This clonotype was found many times. The J gene is TRBJ1-4, the V gene TRBV19; possible D gene TRBD1, 5 bases. Deletions cut 6 bases from V and 5 bases from J, with 13 bases between. Germline assignment: CDR1 LNHDA and CDR2 SQIVND (reference sequence). The CDR3 is made up of 14 amino acids. For the CDR3, the DNA is TGTGCCAGTAGCCCGGCGGGGGAGAATGAAAAACTGTTTTTT. Amino acid sequence: CASSPAGENEKLFF.

This clonotype has at least ten counts. The V and J genes are TRBV25-1 and TRBJ2-3; D may be TRBD1 (6 bases). V lost 6 bases, J lost 4 bases, and 14 bases lay in between. The CDR3 covers 14 residues. Per germline, CDR1 MGHDK and CDR2 SYGVNS. As DNA, the CDR3 is TGTGCCAGCAGCACAGGGTTGGCGGCAGATACGCAGTATTTT. This gives the protein CASSTGLAADTQYF.

Ten or more counts support this clonotype. This sequence joins TRBV18 and TRBJ1-1; D uncertain. Between the trimmed V and J ends, which lost 3 bases and 6 bases, there was a span of 5 bases. This CDR3 is built from 11 residues. CDR1 and CDR2 (germline): KGHSH, LQKENI. The DNA for the CDR3 is TGTGCCAGCTCACCTTCATCTGAAGCTTTCTTT. Protein product: CASSPSSEAFF. Using reference TRBV18 and TRBJ1-1 for the parts outside the CDR3, the full variable domain is NAGVMQNPRHLVRRRGQEARLRCSPMKGHSHVYWYRQLPEEGLKFMVYLQKENIIDESGMPKERFSAEFPKEGPSILRIQQVVRGDSAAYFCASSPSSEAFFGQGTRLTVV.

This clonotype was picked up many times. The chain is built from TRBV12-3 or TRBV12-4 and TRBJ2-3, with D maybe TRBD1 (6 bases). This CDR3 has 17 amino acids. The germline V and J ends were trimmed by 2 bases and 2 bases, with 17 bases remaining between them. CDR3 residues: CASSLTITGSSTDTQYF. Here the CDR3 DNA reads TGTGCCAGCAGTTTAACAATAACAGGGTCATCCACAGATACGCAGTATTTT.

This chain connects TRBV4-1 to TRBJ1-4; maybe TRBD1 (5 bases). This CDR3 is built from 15 residues. V lost 6 bases to trimming and J lost 3 bases, with 14 bases between them. Per germline, CDR1 MGHRA and CDR2 YSYEKL. CDR3 protein: CASSQTTGANEKLFF. CDR3 coding DNA: TGCGCCAGCAGTCAGACAACGGGGGCTAATGAAAAACTGTTTTTT.

This clonotype was counted many times. The V call is TRBV7-3, the J call TRBJ1-1, with D hard to call. The CDR3 runs to 14 residues. The V end lost 2 bases, the J end lost 4 bases, and 11 bases lay between the germline ends. The germline V gene encodes CDR1 SGHTA and CDR2 FQGTGA. The CDR3 DNA reads TGTGCCAGCAGCTTATCCCACTCTAGCACTGAAGCTTTCTTT. Translation: CASSLSHSSTEAFF.

This clonotype was seen many times. The V gene is TRBV15, the J gene TRBJ1-5, with D perhaps matching TRBD1 (5 bases). Trimming removed 4 bases from V and 2 bases from J, with 9 bases in between. Germline CDR1 and CDR2: LNHNV and YYDKDF (reference sequence). CDR3 length equals 14 residues. CDR3 DNA sequence: TGTGCCACCAGCACTCAGGGTCGCAATCAGCCCCAGCATTTT. Its protein product is CATSTQGRNQPQHF.

This clonotype was observed many times. The CDR3 nucleotides read TGCGCCAGCACCTATAGACCCAGCTCCTACAATGAGCAGTTCTTC. This gives the protein CASTYRPSSYNEQFF. The V gene is TRBV5-1, the J gene TRBJ2-1; D unclear. The CDR3 has 15 residues. Trimming pared 6 bases from V and 0 bases from J, leaving 13 bases between. Germline V lookup: CDR1 SGHRS, CDR2 YFSETQ.

This clonotype was recorded at least ten times. This rearrangement joins TRBV6-4 to TRBJ2-2; TRBD2 agrees at 9 bases. Germline CDR1 reads MRHNA; CDR2 reads SNTAGT. This CDR3 spans 14 amino acids. Germline trimming cut 3 bases from V and 4 bases from J; bases unmatched to any gene: 0. CDR3 coding DNA: TGTGCCAGCAGTGAGCGGGGGGGCACCGGGGAGCTGTTTTTT. Protein product: CASSERGGTGELFF.

This clonotype came up many times. This sequence joins TRBV6-1 and TRBJ1-1; D is uncertain. There are 13 residues in the CDR3. V was shortened by 7 bases and J by 1 base, with 10 bases between the two germline ends. The germline V gene encodes CDR1 MNHNS and CDR2 SASEGT. The CDR3 region has the DNA TGTGCCAGCATCCGGAGAAGGAACACTGAAGCTTTCTTT. The encoded protein is CASIRRRNTEAFF.

This clonotype was recorded many times. The V gene is TRBV6-5, the J gene TRBJ2-4, with D maybe TRBD1 (5 bases). The CDR3 consists of 15 residues. V was cut by 5 bases and J by 0 bases, with 11 bases left in between. Germline-derived CDR1 and CDR2 are MNHEY and SVGAGI. The CDR3 sequence: CASSRQGLAKNIQYF. CDR3 nucleotide sequence: TGTGCCAGCAGTCGGCAGGGTCTAGCCAAAAACATTCAGTACTTC.

This clonotype was detected a few times. V usage is TRBV3-1 and J usage is TRBJ2-3, with D unclear. Germline CDR1 reads LGHDT; CDR2 reads YNNKEL (reference sequence). V was clipped by 8 bases and J by 4 bases, with 19 bases between them. The CDR3 loop spans 15 amino acids. The CDR3 DNA follows: TGTGCCAGCCGAGATGAGACTTCGAGTTCAGATACGCAGTATTTT. As protein: CASRDETSSSDTQYF.

This chain joins TRBV6-2 or TRBV6-3 and TRBJ2-2; D might be TRBD1 or TRBD2, each matching 5 bases. Between the trimmed V and J ends, which lost 4 bases and 7 bases, there was a span of 16 bases. CDR1 and CDR2 (germline): MNHEY, SVGEGT. The CDR3 is 15 amino acids. The CDR3, as DNA: TGTGCCAGCAGTTCTGCCGGGACCGGGGACGGGGAGCTGTTTTTT. It encodes CASSSAGTGDGELFF.

Ten or more counts support this clonotype. The chain links TRBV6-5 to TRBJ2-5; D is unclear. Germline V gives CDR1 MNHEY, CDR2 SVGAGI. This CDR3 has 14 amino acids. V dropped 0 bases and J dropped 1 base, with 6 bases sitting between them. The CDR3 protein is CASSYSNSQETQYF. CDR3 bases: TGTGCCAGCAGTTACTCGAACAGCCAAGAGACCCAGTACTTC.

The rearrangement uses TRBV4-1 and TRBJ2-1, with D tentatively TRBD2 (5 bases). Germline CDR1 is MGHRA and CDR2 is YSYEKL. CDR3 length equals 14 residues. V was cut by 6 bases and J by 2 bases, with 11 bases left in between. CDR3 in amino acids: CASRGHGTYNEQFF. In nucleotides, the CDR3 is TGCGCCAGCAGGGGTCACGGGACCTACAATGAGCAGTTCTTC.

Relative to its sample, this clonotype is medium-sized (0.01 to 0.1%). V and J are TRBV10-1 and TRBJ2-7, with 8 positions matching TRBD2. J lost 3 bases, V lost 4 bases, and 11 bases had no gene match. The germline gives CDR1 WNHNN, CDR2 SYGVQD (reference sequence). CDR3 length: 16 amino acids. CDR3 protein: CASSVPARREDYEQYF. Written as DNA, the CDR3 is TGCGCCAGCAGTGTTCCGGCACGGCGGGAGGACTACGAGCAGTACTTC.

This clonotype was observed a handful of times. The chain joins TRBV7-8 to TRBJ1-2, with D possibly matching TRBD1 (6 bases). CDR1 and CDR2 from the germline V gene are SGHVS and FQNEAQ. V lost 4 bases and J 7 bases, leaving 16 bases between the germline ends. The CDR3 sequence is 14 residues long. This CDR3 is CASSSRQATSGYTF. The CDR3 region has the DNA TGTGCCAGCAGCTCACGACAGGCTACTAGTGGCTACACCTTC. Combining the CDR3 with reference TRBV7-8 and TRBJ1-2 gives the whole variable domain GAGVSQSPRYKVAKRGQDVALRCDPISGHVSLFWYQQALGQGPEFLTYFQNEAQLDKSGLPSDRFFAERPEGSVSTLKIQRTQQEDSAVYLCASSSRQATSGYTFGSGTRLTVV.

In this sample, this clonotype turned up many times. The rearrangement uses TRBV7-2 and TRBJ2-1, with 15 nucleotides matching TRBD2. Germline CDR1 SGHTA, CDR2 FQGNSA. CDR3 length: 21 residues. V shed 5 bases, J shed 1 base, and the junction held 15 bases outside the gene matches. The CDR3 region is CASSPGPTWTSGRVSYNEQFF. The CDR3 region has the DNA TGTGCCAGCAGCCCAGGTCCCACGTGGACTAGCGGGAGGGTATCCTACAATGAGCAGTTCTTC.